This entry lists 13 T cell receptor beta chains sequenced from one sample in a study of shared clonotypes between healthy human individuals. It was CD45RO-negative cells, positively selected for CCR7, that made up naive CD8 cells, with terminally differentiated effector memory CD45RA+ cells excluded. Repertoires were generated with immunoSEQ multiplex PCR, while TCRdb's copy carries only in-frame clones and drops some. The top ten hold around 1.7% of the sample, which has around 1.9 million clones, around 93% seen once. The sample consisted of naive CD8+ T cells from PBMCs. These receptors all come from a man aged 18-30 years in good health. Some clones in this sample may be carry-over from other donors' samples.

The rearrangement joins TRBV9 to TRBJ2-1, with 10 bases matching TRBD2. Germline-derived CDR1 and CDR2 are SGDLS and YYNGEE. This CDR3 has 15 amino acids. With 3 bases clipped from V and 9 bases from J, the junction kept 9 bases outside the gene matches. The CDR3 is CASSAASGRNGEQFF. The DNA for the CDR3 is TGTGCCAGCAGCGCTGCTAGCGGGAGAAATGGTGAGCAGTTCTTC.

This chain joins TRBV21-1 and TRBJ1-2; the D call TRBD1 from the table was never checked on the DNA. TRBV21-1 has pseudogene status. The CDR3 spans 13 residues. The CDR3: CASRDDSYYGYTF. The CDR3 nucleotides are TGTGCCAGCAGGGACGACAGTTACTATGGCTACACCTTC.

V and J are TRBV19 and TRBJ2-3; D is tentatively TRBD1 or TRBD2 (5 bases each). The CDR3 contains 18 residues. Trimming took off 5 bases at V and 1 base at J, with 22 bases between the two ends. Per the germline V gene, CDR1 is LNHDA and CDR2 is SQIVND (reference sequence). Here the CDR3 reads CASSGRIGLMGGTDTQYF. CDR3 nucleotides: TGTGCCAGTAGTGGACGAATAGGGTTAATGGGGGGCACAGATACGCAGTATTTT.

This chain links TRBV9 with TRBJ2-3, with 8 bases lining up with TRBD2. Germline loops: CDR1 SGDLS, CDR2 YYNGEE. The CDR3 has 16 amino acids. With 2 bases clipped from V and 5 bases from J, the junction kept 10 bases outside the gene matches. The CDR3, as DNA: TGTGCCAGCAGCGTCTTCTCGGGAGGGCCAGAAGATACGCAGTATTTT. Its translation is CASSVFSGGPEDTQYF. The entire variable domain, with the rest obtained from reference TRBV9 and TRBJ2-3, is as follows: DSGVTQTPKHLITATGQRVTLRCSPRSGDLSVYWYQQSLDQGLQFLIQYYNGEERAKGNILERFSAQQFPDLHSELNLSSLELGDSALYFCASSVFSGGPEDTQYFGPGTRLTVL.

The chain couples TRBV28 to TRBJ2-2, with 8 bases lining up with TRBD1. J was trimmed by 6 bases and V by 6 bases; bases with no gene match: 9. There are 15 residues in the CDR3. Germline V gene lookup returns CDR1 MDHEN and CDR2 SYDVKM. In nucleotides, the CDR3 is TGTGCCAGCAGGGAGGACAGGGAAGGTTCCGGGGAGCTGTTTTTT. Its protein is CASREDREGSGELFF. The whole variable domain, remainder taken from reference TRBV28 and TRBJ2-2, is DVKVTQSSRYLVKRTGEKVFLECVQDMDHENMFWYRQDPGLGLRLIYFSYDVKMKEKGDIPEGYSVSREKKERFSLILESASTNQTSMYLCASREDREGSGELFFGEGSRLTVL.

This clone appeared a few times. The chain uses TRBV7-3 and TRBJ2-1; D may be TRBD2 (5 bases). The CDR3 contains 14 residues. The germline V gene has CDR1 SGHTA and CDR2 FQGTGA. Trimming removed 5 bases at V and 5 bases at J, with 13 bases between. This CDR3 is CASSRLATDNEQFF. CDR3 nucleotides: TGTGCCAGCAGCCGATTAGCGACCGACAATGAGCAGTTCTTC.

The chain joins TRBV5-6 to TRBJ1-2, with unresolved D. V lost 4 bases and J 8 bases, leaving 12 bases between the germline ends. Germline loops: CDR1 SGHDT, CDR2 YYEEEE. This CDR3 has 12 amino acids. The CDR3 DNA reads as TGTGCCAGCAGCACGGGAGACTGGGGCTACACCTTC. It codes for CASSTGDWGYTF.

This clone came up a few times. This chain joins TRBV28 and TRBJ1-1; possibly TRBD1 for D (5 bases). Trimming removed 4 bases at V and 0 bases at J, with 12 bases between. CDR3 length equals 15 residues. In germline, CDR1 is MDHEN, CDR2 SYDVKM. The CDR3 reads CASSWDGTMNTEAFF. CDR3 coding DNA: TGTGCCAGCAGTTGGGACGGGACCATGAACACTGAAGCTTTCTTT.

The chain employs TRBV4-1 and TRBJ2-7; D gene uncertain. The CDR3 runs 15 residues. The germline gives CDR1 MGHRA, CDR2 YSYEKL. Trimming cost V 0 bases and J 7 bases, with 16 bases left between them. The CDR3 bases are TGCGCCAGCAGCCAAGATCCGGATCCTCTACGGGAGCAGTACTTC. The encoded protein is CASSQDPDPLREQYF.

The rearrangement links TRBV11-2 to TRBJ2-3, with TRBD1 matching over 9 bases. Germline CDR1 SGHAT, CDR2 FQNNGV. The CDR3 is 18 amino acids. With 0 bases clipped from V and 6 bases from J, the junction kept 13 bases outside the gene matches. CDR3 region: CASSLDHGTGILRDTQYF. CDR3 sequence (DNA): TGTGCCAGCAGCTTAGATCATGGGACAGGGATTCTACGGGATACGCAGTATTTT. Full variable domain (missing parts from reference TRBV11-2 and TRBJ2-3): EAGVAQSPRYKIIEKRQSVAFWCNPISGHATLYWYQQILGQGPKLLIQFQNNGVVDDSQLPKDRFSAERLKGVDSTLKIQPAKLEDSAVYLCASSLDHGTGILRDTQYFGPGTRLTVL.

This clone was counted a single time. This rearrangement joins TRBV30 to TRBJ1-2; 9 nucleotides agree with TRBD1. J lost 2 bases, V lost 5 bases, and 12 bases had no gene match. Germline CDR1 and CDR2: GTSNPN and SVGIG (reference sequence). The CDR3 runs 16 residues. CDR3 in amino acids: CAWLIFQQGANYGYTF. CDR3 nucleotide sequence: TGTGCCTGGTTGATATTTCAACAGGGGGCGAACTATGGCTACACCTTC.

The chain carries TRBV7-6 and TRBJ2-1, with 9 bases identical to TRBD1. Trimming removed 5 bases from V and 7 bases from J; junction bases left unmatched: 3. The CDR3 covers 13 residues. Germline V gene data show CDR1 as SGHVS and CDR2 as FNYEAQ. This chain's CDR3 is CASSMDRGNEQFF. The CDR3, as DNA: TGTGCCAGCAGCATGGACAGGGGAAATGAGCAGTTCTTC.

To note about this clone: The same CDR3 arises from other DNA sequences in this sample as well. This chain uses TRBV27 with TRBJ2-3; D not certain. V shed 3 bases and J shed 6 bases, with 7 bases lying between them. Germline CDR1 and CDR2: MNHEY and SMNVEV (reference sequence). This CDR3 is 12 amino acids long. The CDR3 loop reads CASSLFGDTQYF. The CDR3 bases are TGTGCCAGCAGTTTGTTTGGGGATACGCAGTATTTT.